These 27 T cell receptor beta chains originate from one sample sequenced in a study of T cell responses to AZD1222 COVID-19 vaccine. Repertoires were generated with immunoSEQ multiplex PCR, while TCRdb's copy carries only in-frame clones and drops some. The data hold roughly 180,000 clones, with about 91% observed a single time. The sample in question was peripheral blood, obtained 28 days after the second AZD1222 dose. These TCRs come from an adult who received the AZD1222 COVID-19 vaccine.

This clone was seen more than once but under ten times. The rearrangement uses TRBV19 and TRBJ1-2; D unclear. V dropped 4 bases and J dropped 4 bases, with 4 bases sitting between them. Germline CDR1 LNHDA, CDR2 SQIVND (reference sequence). CDR3 length: 11 residues. The CDR3 sequence is CASSSGYGYTF. CDR3 bases: TGTGCCAGTAGTAGCGGCTATGGCTACACCTTC.

The chain employs TRBV15 and TRBJ2-7, with D unclear. This CDR3 is built from 16 residues. V was cut by 1 base and J by 2 bases, with 15 bases left in between. Germline V lookup: CDR1 LNHNV, CDR2 YYDKDF (reference sequence). The CDR3 reads CATSRADPLLTYEQYF. Written as DNA, the CDR3 is TGTGCCACCAGCAGAGCAGATCCACTCCTCACCTACGAGCAGTACTTC.

The CDR3 sequence is CASSLIPGQGNEKLFF. CDR3 coding DNA: TGCGCCAGCAGCCTAATCCCGGGACAGGGGAATGAAAAACTGTTTTTT. The chain joins TRBV4-1 to TRBJ1-4; 10 positions agree with TRBD1. The CDR3 is 16 amino acids. In germline, CDR1 is MGHRA, CDR2 YSYEKL. V trimming: 4 bases; J trimming: 5 bases; junction bases outside the gene matches: 7.

The chain is built from TRBV30 and TRBJ1-5; tentatively, D is TRBD1 (5 bases). There are 14 residues in the CDR3. V was trimmed by 0 bases and J by 5 bases, leaving 11 bases between them. Germline lookup yields CDR1 GTSNPN and CDR2 SVGIG (reference sequence). CDR3 DNA: TGTGCCTGGAGTGTAAGCGGGGGGGATCAGCCCCAGCATTTT. The encoded protein is CAWSVSGGDQPQHF.

V and J are TRBV7-2 and TRBJ2-7, with 9 bases aligning to TRBD2. V shed 3 bases and J 6 bases; nucleotides not matched to a gene: 9. The CDR3 spans 15 residues. Germline V gene lookup returns CDR1 SGHTA and CDR2 FQGNSA. CDR3 sequence (DNA): TGTGCCAGCAGCTTTGGTGCGGGAGGGCGGGGCGAGCAGTACTTC. This codes for CASSFGAGGRGEQYF. Looking up the rest from reference TRBV7-2 and TRBJ2-7 gives the full variable domain: GAGVSQSPSNKVTEKGKDVELRCDPISGHTALYWYRQSLGQGLEFLIYFQGNSAPDKSGLPSDRFSAERTGGSVSTLTIQRTQQEDSAVYLCASSFGAGGRGEQYFGPGTRLTVT.

The rearrangement joins TRBV4-3 to TRBJ1-2; a weak D match, TRBD1 (5 bases). Trimming removed 0 bases at V and 0 bases at J, with 11 bases between. The CDR3 loop spans 16 amino acids. Germline CDR1 is LGHNA and CDR2 is YSLEER. This chain's CDR3 is CASSQDLAGPNYGYTF. The CDR3 nucleotides read TGCGCCAGCAGCCAAGATTTGGCAGGGCCTAACTATGGCTACACCTTC.

The CDR3 DNA sequence: TGTGCCAGCAGCTTAGGCGGGCAGGGAGATGAAAAACTGTTTTTT. Translating it yields CASSLGGQGDEKLFF. The rearrangement joins TRBV7-4 to TRBJ1-4; tentatively, D is TRBD1 (5 bases). Per germline, CDR1 SGHVT and CDR2 SQSDAQ. V gave up 1 base and J gave up 6 bases, with 12 bases separating them. CDR3 length: 15 residues.

This sequence joins TRBV5-4 and TRBJ2-7; D gene unclear. Trimming removed 3 bases at V and 6 bases at J, with 13 bases between. Per the germline V gene, CDR1 is SGHNT and CDR2 is YYREEE (reference sequence). This CDR3 region has 13 residues. The CDR3 DNA reads TGTGCCAGCAGCTGGGTCGGAAAGAGCGAGCAGTACTTC. This codes for CASSWVGKSEQYF.

The chain couples TRBV15 to TRBJ2-7; D is perhaps TRBD1 or TRBD2 (5 bases each). Trimming stripped 3 bases from V and 0 bases from J, with 12 bases between. There are 15 residues in the CDR3. Germline V gene data show CDR1 as LNHNV and CDR2 as YYDKDF (reference sequence). The CDR3: CATSSRDASSYEQYF. The DNA of the CDR3 is TGTGCCACCAGCAGCCGGGACGCGAGCTCCTACGAGCAGTACTTC. Filled out from reference TRBV15 and TRBJ2-7, the complete variable domain reads DAMVIQNPRYQVTQFGKPVTLSCSQTLNHNVMYWYQQKSSQAPKLLFHYYDKDFNNEADTPDNFQSRRPNTSFCFLDIRSPGLGDTAMYLCATSSRDASSYEQYFGPGTRLTVT.

The chain couples TRBV9 to TRBJ2-2; D unclear. The CDR3 has 12 amino acids. V gave up 3 bases and J gave up 0 bases, with 0 bases separating them. Germline lookup yields CDR1 SGDLS and CDR2 YYNGEE. CDR3 DNA: TGTGCCAGCAGCGCGAACACCGGGGAGCTGTTTTTT. It yields the protein CASSANTGELFF. The variable domain in full, with the rest retrieved from reference TRBV9 and TRBJ2-2, is DSGVTQTPKHLITATGQRVTLRCSPRSGDLSVYWYQQSLDQGLQFLIQYYNGEERAKGNILERFSAQQFPDLHSELNLSSLELGDSALYFCASSANTGELFFGEGSRLTVL.

The rearrangement joins TRBV27 to TRBJ1-2, with 9 bases matching TRBD1. Germline CDR1 is MNHEY and CDR2 is SMNVEV (reference sequence). V lost 7 bases to trimming and J lost 6 bases; unmatched junction nucleotides: 12. This CDR3 comprises 15 residues. CDR3 DNA: TGTGCCAGCATCTTGGGGACAGGGAAATTCGATGGCTACACCTTC. Protein sequence: CASILGTGKFDGYTF.

J is TRBJ1-5 and V is TRBV27; D gene unclear. CDR1 MNHEY and CDR2 SMNVEV come from the germline V gene (reference sequence). The CDR3 sequence is 13 residues long. V lost 3 bases and J 7 bases, leaving 10 bases between the germline ends. For the CDR3, the DNA is TGTGCCAGCAGTTTTCGGGTCGGACAGCCCCAGCATTTT. Translating it yields CASSFRVGQPQHF.

The chain combines TRBV14 with TRBJ2-3; D ambiguous. This CDR3 is 14 amino acids long. Trimming pared 7 bases from V and 6 bases from J, leaving 17 bases between. The V gene's germline CDR1 is SGHDN and CDR2 FVKESK. The CDR3 reads CASTSLHPADTQYF. CDR3 DNA: TGTGCCAGCACCTCACTCCACCCCGCCGATACGCAGTATTTT.

The chain is built from TRBV5-4 and TRBJ1-1; no clear D. This CDR3 is built from 13 residues. CDR1 is SGHNT and CDR2 is YYREEE in the germline V gene (reference sequence). The V gene lost 4 bases and the J gene lost 1 base, with 8 bases spanning the gap. The CDR3 region is CASSLNRNTEAFF. CDR3 sequence (DNA): TGTGCCAGCAGCCTCAACAGGAACACTGAAGCTTTCTTT.

The chain links TRBV5-4 to TRBJ1-2, with TRBD1 as a possible D gene (5 bases). V was shortened by 3 bases and J by 1 base, with 13 bases between the two germline ends. CDR3 size: 15 residues. Germline-derived CDR1 and CDR2 are SGHNT and YYREEE (reference sequence). CDR3 residues: CASSSGTVDNYGYTF. CDR3 DNA sequence: TGTGCCAGCAGCTCGGGGACGGTGGATAACTATGGCTACACCTTC.

The CDR3 region has the DNA TGTGCCAGCAGCCCGGTAAGACGACCGGTCAATGAGCAGTTCTTC. Protein: CASSPVRRPVNEQFF. The chain links TRBV13 to TRBJ2-1; D unclear. The germline V gene has CDR1 PRHDT and CDR2 FYEKMQ (reference sequence). Trimming took 5 bases from V and 6 from J, leaving 17 bases between them. CDR3 length: 15 residues.

V is TRBV7-9 and J is TRBJ2-3; D gene unclear. Germline CDR1 reads SEHNR; CDR2 reads FQNEAQ (reference sequence). The CDR3 spans 13 residues. Between the trimmed V and J ends, which lost 2 bases and 9 bases, there was a span of 12 bases. The CDR3 DNA sequence: TGTGCCAGCAGCTTACCATCTAGTGACACGCAGTATTTT. Protein sequence: CASSLPSSDTQYF.

J is TRBJ2-1 and V is TRBV11-3; possible D gene TRBD1, 8 bases. The CDR3 is 14 residues long. With 5 bases removed from V and 8 bases from J, the gap between germline ends came to 16 bases. The germline V gene has CDR1 SGHNT and CDR2 YENEEA. CDR3 nucleotides: TGTGCCAGCAGCGGACAGGGAGGGTTGGATGAGCAGTTCTTC. This codes for CASSGQGGLDEQFF.

J is TRBJ1-1 and V is TRBV9; tentatively, D is TRBD1 (5 bases). V was trimmed by 3 bases and J by 0 bases, leaving 9 bases between them. The CDR3 contains 14 residues. Germline V CDR1 and CDR2: SGDLS, YYNGEE. The CDR3 here is CASSAGGMNTEAFF. In nucleotides, the CDR3 is TGTGCCAGCAGCGCCGGGGGGATGAACACTGAAGCTTTCTTT.

The J gene is TRBJ1-1, the V gene TRBV5-1; D possibly corresponds to TRBD1 (5 bases). Per the germline V gene, CDR1 is SGHRS and CDR2 is YFSETQ. The ends were cut back, 5 bases at V and 0 bases at J, with 11 bases in the middle. The length of the CDR3 is 14 residues. The CDR3 DNA is TGCGCCAGCAGGGGTGGGGGTATGAACACTGAAGCTTTCTTT. This gives the protein CASRGGGMNTEAFF.

The chain uses TRBV20-1 and TRBJ2-5; no reliable D call. Trimming left V 0 bases short and J 9 bases short, with 8 bases between. Germline CDR1 is DFQATT and CDR2 is SNEGSKA (reference sequence). CDR3 length: 11 residues. The CDR3 coding sequence is TGCAGTGCTAGAGATGAACCCCCCCAGTACTTC. Its protein product is CSARDEPPQYF.

The chain links TRBV7-4 to TRBJ2-7; 12 bases are shared with TRBD2. The V segment lost 4 bases and the J segment 0 bases; nucleotides outside the gene matches: 13. Germline CDR1 and CDR2: SGHVT and SQSDAQ. The length of the CDR3 is 19 residues. CDR3 amino acids: CASSSSTGTSGLSSYEQYF. Written as DNA, the CDR3 is TGTGCCAGCAGCTCGTCCACCGGGACTAGCGGGCTAAGCTCCTACGAGCAGTACTTC.

Comments on this clone: This same CDR3 is encoded by further DNA sequences in the sample. The rearrangement joins TRBV3-1 (or the pseudogene TRBV3-2) to TRBJ1-5, with TRBD1 identical over 11 bases. The CDR3 has 16 amino acids. V shed 1 base and J 4 bases; nucleotides not matched to a gene: 3. Germline CDR1 and CDR2: LGHDT and YNNKEL (reference sequence). The chain's CDR3 is CASSQAGTGGNQPQHF. Here the CDR3 DNA reads TGTGCCAGCAGCCAAGCGGGGACAGGGGGAAATCAGCCCCAGCATTTT.

The rearrangement links TRBV10-2 to TRBJ1-5; D call uncertain. Germline V CDR1 and CDR2: WSHSY, SAAADI. This CDR3 has 15 amino acids. Between the trimmed V and J ends, which lost 3 bases and 0 bases, there was a span of 9 bases. The CDR3, as DNA: TGCGCCAGCAGTGACAGATCATATAGCAATCAGCCCCAGCATTTT. This encodes CASSDRSYSNQPQHF.

The chain employs TRBV7-9 and TRBJ1-5; D is undetermined. The V and J ends lost 5 bases and 5 bases respectively, with 13 bases between them. The CDR3 is 14 residues long. Germline V lookup: CDR1 SEHNR, CDR2 FQNEAQ (reference sequence). This CDR3 is CASSPGYGDQPQHF. CDR3 DNA sequence: TGTGCCAGCAGCCCCGGATACGGAGATCAGCCCCAGCATTTT.

This chain links TRBV3-1 (or the pseudogene TRBV3-2) with TRBJ2-1, with a possible D match to TRBD2 (6 bases). The ends were cut back, 0 bases at V and 5 bases at J, with 20 bases in the middle. This CDR3 spans 18 amino acids. The germline gives CDR1 LGHDT, CDR2 YNNKEL (reference sequence). CDR3 in amino acids: CASSQDGGSGRTDNEQFF. DNA for the CDR3: TGTGCCAGCAGCCAAGATGGGGGATCCGGGAGAACGGACAATGAGCAGTTCTTC.

This clone appeared a single time. The chain's CDR3 is CASSRGGTTNEKLFF. The CDR3, as DNA: TGTGCCAGCAGCCGGGGGGGAACAACTAATGAAAAACTGTTTTTT. The V gene is TRBV21-1, the J gene TRBJ1-4. TRBV21-1 is marked as a pseudogene. The CDR3 runs 15 residues.